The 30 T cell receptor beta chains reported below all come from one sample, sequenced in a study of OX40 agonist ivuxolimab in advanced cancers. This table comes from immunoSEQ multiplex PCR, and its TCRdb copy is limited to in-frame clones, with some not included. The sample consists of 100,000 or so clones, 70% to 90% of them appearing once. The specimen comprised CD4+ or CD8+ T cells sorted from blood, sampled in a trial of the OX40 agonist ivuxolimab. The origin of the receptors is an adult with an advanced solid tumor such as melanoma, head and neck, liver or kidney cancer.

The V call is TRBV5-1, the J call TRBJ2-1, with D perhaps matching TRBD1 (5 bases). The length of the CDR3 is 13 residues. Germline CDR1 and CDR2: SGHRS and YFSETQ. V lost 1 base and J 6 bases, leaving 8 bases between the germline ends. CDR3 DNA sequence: TGCGCCAGCAGCTTGTCAGGGATCAATGAGCAGTTCTTC. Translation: CASSLSGINEQFF.

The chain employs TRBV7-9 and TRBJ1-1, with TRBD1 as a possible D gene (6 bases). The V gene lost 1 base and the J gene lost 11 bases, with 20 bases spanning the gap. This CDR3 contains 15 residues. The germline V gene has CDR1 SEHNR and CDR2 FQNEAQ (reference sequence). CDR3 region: CASSLVGGTSIMAFF. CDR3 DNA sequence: TGTGCCAGCAGCTTAGTAGGGGGGACCAGTATTATGGCTTTCTTT.

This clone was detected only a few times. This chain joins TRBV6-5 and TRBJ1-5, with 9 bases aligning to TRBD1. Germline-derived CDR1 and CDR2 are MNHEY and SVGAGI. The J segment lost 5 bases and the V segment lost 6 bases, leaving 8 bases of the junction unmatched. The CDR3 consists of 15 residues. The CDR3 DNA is TGTGCCAGCAGCACCGGGACAGGGAATCATCAGCCCCAGCATTTT. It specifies CASSTGTGNHQPQHF.

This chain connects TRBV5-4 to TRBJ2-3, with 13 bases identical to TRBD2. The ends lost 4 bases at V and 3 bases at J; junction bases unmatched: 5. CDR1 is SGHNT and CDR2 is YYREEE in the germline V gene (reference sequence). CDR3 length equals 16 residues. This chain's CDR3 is CASSTGTSGTTDTQYF. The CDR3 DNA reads TGTGCCAGCAGCACCGGGACTAGCGGGACGACAGATACGCAGTATTTT.

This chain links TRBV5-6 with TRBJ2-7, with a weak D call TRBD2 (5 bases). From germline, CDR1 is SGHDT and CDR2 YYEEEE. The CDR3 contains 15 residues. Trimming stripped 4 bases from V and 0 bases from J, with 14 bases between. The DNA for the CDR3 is TGTGCCAGCAGCGCTGACTACCCGAGCTCCTACGAGCAGTACTTC. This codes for CASSADYPSSYEQYF. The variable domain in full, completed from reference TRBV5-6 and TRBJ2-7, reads DAGVTQSPTHLIKTRGQQVTLRCSPKSGHDTVSWYQQALGQGPQFIFQYYEEEERQRGNFPDRFSGHQFPNYSSELNVNALLLGDSALYLCASSADYPSSYEQYFGPGTRLTVT.

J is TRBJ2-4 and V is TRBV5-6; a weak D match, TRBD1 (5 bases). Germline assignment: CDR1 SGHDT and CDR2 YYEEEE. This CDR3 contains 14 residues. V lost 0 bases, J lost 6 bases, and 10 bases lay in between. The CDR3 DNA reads TGTGCCAGCAGCTTGGGGGCGACAGCAAACATTCAGTACTTC. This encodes CASSLGATANIQYF.

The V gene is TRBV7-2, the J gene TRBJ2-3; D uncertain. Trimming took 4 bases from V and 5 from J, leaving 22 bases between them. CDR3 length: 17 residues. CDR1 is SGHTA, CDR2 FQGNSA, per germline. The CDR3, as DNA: TGTGCCAGCAGCTCCATCCCCCTTAGCCTCCCGGGAGATACGCAGTATTTT. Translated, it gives CASSSIPLSLPGDTQYF.

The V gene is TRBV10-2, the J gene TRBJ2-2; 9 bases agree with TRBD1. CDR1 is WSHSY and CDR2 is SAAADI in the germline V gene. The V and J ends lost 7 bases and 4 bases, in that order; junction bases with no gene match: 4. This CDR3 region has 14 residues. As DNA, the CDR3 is TGCGCCAGCAATCCGGGACAGGGCACCGGGGAGCTGTTTTTT. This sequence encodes CASNPGQGTGELFF.

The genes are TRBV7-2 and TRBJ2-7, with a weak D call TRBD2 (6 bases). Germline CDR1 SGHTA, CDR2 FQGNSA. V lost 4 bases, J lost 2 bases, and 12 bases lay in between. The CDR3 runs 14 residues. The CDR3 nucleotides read TGTGCCAGCAGCTGGCGGGACGGGACCTACGAGCAGTACTTC. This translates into CASSWRDGTYEQYF.

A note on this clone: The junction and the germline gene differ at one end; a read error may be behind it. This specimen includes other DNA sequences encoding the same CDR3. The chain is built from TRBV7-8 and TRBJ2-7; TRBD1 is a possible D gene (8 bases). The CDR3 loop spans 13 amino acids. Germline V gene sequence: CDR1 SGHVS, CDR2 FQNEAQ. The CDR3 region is CASSQDRDYEQYF. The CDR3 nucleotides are TGTGCCAGCAGCCAGGACAGGGACTACGAGCAGTACTTT. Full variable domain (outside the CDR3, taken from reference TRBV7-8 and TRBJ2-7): GAGVSQSPRYKVAKRGQDVALRCDPISGHVSLFWYQQALGQGPEFLTYFQNEAQLDKSGLPSDRFFAERPEGSVSTLKIQRTQQEDSAVYLCASSQDRDYEQYFGPGTRLTVT.

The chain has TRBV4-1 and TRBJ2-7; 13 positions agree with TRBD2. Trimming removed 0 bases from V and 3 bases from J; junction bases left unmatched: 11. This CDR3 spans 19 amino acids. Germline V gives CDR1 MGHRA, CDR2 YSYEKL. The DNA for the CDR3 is TGCGCCAGCAGCCAAGATCTAATACTAGCGGGAGGGACGTACTACGAGCAGTACTTC. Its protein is CASSQDLILAGGTYYEQYF.

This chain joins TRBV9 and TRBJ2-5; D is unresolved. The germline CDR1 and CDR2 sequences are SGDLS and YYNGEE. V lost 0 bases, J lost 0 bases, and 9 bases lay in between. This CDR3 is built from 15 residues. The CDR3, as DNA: TGTGCCAGCAGCGTAGCTGCGCGGTACCAAGAGACCCAGTACTTC. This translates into CASSVAARYQETQYF.

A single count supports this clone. CDR3 residues: CASSRGVENTEAFF. The DNA of the CDR3 is TGCGCCAGCTCGAGAGGGGTGGAGAACACTGAAGCTTTCTTT. The chain couples TRBV5-1 to TRBJ1-1; D might be TRBD1 (5 bases). The CDR3 length is 14 residues. Germline V lookup: CDR1 SGHRS, CDR2 YFSETQ. Trimming shortened V by 7 bases and J by 1 base, and 14 bases separated the two germline ends.

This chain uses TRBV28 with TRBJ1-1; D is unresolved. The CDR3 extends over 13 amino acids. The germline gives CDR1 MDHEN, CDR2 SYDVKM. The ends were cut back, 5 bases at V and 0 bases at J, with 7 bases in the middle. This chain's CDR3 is CASSPYLNTEAFF. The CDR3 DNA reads TGTGCCAGCAGTCCCTATCTGAACACTGAAGCTTTCTTT.

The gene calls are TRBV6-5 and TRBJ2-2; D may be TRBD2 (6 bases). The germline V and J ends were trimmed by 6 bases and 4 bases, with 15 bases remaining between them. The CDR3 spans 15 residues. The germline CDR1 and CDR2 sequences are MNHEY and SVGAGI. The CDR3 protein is CASSGSGASTGELFF. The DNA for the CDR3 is TGTGCCAGCAGCGGTAGCGGTGCGAGCACCGGGGAGCTGTTTTTT.

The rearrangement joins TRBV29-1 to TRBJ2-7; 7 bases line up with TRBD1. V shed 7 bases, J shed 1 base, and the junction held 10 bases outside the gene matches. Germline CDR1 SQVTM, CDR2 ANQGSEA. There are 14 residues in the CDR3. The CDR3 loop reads CSGSGGQESYEQYF. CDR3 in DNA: TGCAGCGGCTCTGGAGGACAGGAATCCTACGAGCAGTACTTC.

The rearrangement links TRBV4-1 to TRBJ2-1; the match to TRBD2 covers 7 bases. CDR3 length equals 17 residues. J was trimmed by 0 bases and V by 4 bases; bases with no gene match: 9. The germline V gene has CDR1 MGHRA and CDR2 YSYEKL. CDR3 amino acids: CASSPIGTTRSYNEQFF. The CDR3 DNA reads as TGCGCCAGCAGCCCGATAGGGACTACTCGCTCCTACAATGAGCAGTTCTTC.

CDR3: CASSGQGVVETGELFF. The CDR3 bases are TGTGCCAGCAGTGGACAGGGGGTCGTCGAAACCGGGGAGCTGTTTTTT. This chain uses TRBV6-1 with TRBJ2-2; 9 nucleotides agree with TRBD1. J lost 5 bases, V lost 4 bases, and 8 bases had no gene match. Germline CDR1 reads MNHNS; CDR2 reads SASEGT. CDR3 length: 16 residues.

The CDR3: CASSPRLVEIYNEQFF. The CDR3 nucleotides read TGCGCCAGCAGCCCTCGACTTGTAGAGATCTACAATGAGCAGTTCTTC. The V and J genes are TRBV5-1 and TRBJ2-1; D not resolved. This CDR3 comprises 16 residues. The germline V gene has CDR1 SGHRS and CDR2 YFSETQ. Trimming removed 4 bases from V and 3 bases from J, with 17 bases in between.

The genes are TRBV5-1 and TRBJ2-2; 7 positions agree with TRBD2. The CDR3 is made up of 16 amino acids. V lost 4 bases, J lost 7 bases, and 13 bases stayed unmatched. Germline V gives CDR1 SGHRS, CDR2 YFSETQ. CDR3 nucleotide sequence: TGCGCCAGCAGCCCGTCTGCGGGAGCGGTTGGCGGGGAGCTGTTTTTT. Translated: CASSPSAGAVGGELFF.

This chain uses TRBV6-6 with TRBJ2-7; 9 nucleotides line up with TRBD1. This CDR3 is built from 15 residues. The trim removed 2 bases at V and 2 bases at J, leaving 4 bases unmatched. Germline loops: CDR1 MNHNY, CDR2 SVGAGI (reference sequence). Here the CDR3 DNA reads TGTGCCAGCAGTTACGGGACAGGGCTAACCTACGAGCAGTACTTC. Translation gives CASSYGTGLTYEQYF.

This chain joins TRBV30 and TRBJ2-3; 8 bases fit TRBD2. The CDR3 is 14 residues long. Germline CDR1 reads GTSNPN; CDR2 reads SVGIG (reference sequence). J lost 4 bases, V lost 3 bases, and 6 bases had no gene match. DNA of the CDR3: TGTGCCTGGAGAGGAGCGGGAGTCCCAGATACGCAGTATTTT. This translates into CAWRGAGVPDTQYF. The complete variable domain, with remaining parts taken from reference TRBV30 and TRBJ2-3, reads SQTIHQWPATLVQPVGSPLSLECTVEGTSNPNLYWYRQAAGRGLQLLFYSVGIGQISSEVPQNLSASRPQDRQFILSSKKLLLSDSGFYLCAWRGAGVPDTQYFGPGTRLTVL.

The CDR3 sequence is CASSDLAGAPGELFF. The CDR3 bases are TGTGCCAGCAGCGATCTAGCGGGAGCTCCCGGGGAGCTGTTTTTT. The chain uses TRBV25-1 and TRBJ2-2; TRBD2 matches at 10 bases. This CDR3 has 15 amino acids. V gave up 6 bases and J gave up 6 bases; unmatched junction bases: 7. Germline-derived CDR1 and CDR2 are MGHDK and SYGVNS.

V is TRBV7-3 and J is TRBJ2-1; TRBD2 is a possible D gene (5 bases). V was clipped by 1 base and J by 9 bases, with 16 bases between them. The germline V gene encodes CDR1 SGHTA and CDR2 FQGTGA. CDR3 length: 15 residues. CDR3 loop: CASSLNPGPDSEQFF. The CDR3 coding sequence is TGTGCCAGCAGCTTAAATCCGGGTCCGGACTCTGAGCAGTTCTTC.

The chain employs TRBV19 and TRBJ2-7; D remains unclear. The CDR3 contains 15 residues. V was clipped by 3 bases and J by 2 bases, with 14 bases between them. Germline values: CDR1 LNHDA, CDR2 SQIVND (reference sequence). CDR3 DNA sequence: TGTGCCAGTAGTATTAATTCGCAGGAGACCTACGAGCAGTACTTC. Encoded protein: CASSINSQETYEQYF.

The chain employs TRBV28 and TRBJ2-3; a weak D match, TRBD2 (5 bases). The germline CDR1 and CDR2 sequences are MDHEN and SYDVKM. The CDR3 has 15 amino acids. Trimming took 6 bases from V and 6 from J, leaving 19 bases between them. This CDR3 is CASSPVASNADTQYF. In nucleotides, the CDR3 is TGTGCCAGCAGCCCCGTAGCGTCAAACGCGGATACGCAGTATTTT.

In nucleotides, the CDR3 is TGTGCCAGCAGTGCGGGGCATGGGAGCAATCAGCCCCAGCATTTT. The encoded protein is CASSAGHGSNQPQHF. The J gene is TRBJ1-5, the V gene TRBV2; D is possibly TRBD1 (5 bases). V was pared by 4 bases and J by 1 base, with 11 bases between. The germline gives CDR1 SNHLY, CDR2 FYNNEI. The length of the CDR3 is 15 residues.

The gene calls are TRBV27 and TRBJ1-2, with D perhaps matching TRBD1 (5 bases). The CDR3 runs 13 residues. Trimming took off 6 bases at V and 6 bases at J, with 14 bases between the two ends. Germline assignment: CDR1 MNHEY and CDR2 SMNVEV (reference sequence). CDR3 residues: CASRTRTNNGYTF. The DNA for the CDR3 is TGTGCCAGCAGAACCCGGACAAACAATGGCTACACCTTC.

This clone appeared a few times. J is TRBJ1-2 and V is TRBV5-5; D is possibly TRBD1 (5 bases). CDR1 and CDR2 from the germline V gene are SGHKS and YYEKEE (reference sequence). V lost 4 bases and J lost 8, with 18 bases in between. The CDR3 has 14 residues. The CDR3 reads CASSLYRPREGYTF. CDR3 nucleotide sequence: TGTGCCAGCAGCCTATACCGACCCAGGGAAGGCTACACCTTC.

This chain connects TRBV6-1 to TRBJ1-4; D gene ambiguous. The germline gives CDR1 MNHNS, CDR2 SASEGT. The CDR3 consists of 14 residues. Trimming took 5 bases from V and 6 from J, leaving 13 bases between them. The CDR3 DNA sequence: TGTGCCAGCAGTCCTATTTCGGGCGATGAAAAACTGTTTTTT. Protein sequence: CASSPISGDEKLFF.